Each of the 21 T cell receptor beta chains below was sequenced from the same sample in a study of radiotherapy plus CTLA-4 blockade in lung cancer. The data were produced by immunoSEQ multiplex PCR, yet TCRdb's version contains in-frame clones alone and is incomplete. The data show 35,000 to 45,000 clones, with about 67% seen just once and 20% to 25% held by the top ten. The material sequenced was peripheral blood, taken from a patient treated with radiotherapy plus ipilimumab. The receptors stem from a human donor with non-small cell lung cancer who had a partial response to radiotherapy plus ipilimumab.

The chain recombines TRBV30 with TRBJ2-3; TRBD2 matches 7 bases. Germline CDR1 is GTSNPN and CDR2 is SVGIG (reference sequence). The CDR3 has 15 residues. Trimming removed 3 bases from V and 5 bases from J; junction bases left unmatched: 11. The chain's CDR3 is CAWSQLSGVIDTQYF. The CDR3 DNA is TGTGCCTGGAGCCAATTGAGCGGGGTGATAGATACGCAGTATTTT.

The chain has TRBV2 and TRBJ1-4; possible D gene TRBD1, 5 bases. Germline V lookup: CDR1 SNHLY, CDR2 FYNNEI. Trimming pared 6 bases from V and 12 bases from J, leaving 23 bases between. The CDR3 has 15 amino acids. The CDR3 loop reads CASSTGGGISEELFF. The CDR3 DNA reads TGTGCCAGCAGCACTGGGGGGGGGATTAGTGAGGAACTGTTTTTT. Looking up the rest from reference TRBV2 and TRBJ1-4 gives the full variable domain: EPEVTQTPSHQVTQMGQEVILRCVPISNHLYFYWYRQILGQKVEFLVSFYNNEISEKSEIFDDQFSVERPDGSNFTLKIRSTKLEDSAMYFCASSTGGGISEELFFGSGTQLSVL.

The rearrangement uses TRBV5-4 and TRBJ1-3, with a weak D call TRBD1 (5 bases). The CDR3 loop spans 15 amino acids. Germline CDR1 is SGHNT and CDR2 is YYREEE (reference sequence). V was pared by 0 bases and J by 0 bases, with 7 bases between. CDR3 region: CASSLDRSSGNTIYF. The CDR3, as DNA: TGTGCCAGCAGCTTGGACAGGAGCTCTGGAAACACCATATATTTT.

The CDR3 sequence: CSGRASTDTQYF. The CDR3, as DNA: TGCAGCGGGAGGGCGAGCACAGATACGCAGTATTTT. This rearrangement joins TRBV29-1 to TRBJ2-3; TRBD2 is a possible D gene (6 bases). Germline V gives CDR1 SQVTM, CDR2 ANQGSEA. This CDR3 contains 12 residues. Trimming took 7 bases from V and 0 from J, leaving 8 bases between them.

The chain couples TRBV19 to TRBJ2-5, with 11 bases aligning to TRBD2. V lost 5 bases and J lost 3; bases outside the gene matches: 8. The CDR3 covers 16 residues. Germline lookup yields CDR1 LNHDA and CDR2 SQIVND (reference sequence). The CDR3 nucleotides are TGTGCCAGTAGTGTTCGATTACTAGCGGGAGAAGAGACCCAGTACTTC. Translating gives CASSVRLLAGEETQYF. The variable domain in full, with the rest retrieved from reference TRBV19 and TRBJ2-5, is DGGITQSPKYLFRKEGQNVTLSCEQNLNHDAMYWYRQDPGQGLRLIYYSQIVNDFQKGDIAEGYSVSREKKESFPLTVTSAQKNPTAFYLCASSVRLLAGEETQYFGPGTRLLVL.

The chain combines TRBV6-1 with TRBJ2-7; weak D call: TRBD2 (7 bases). This CDR3 region has 15 residues. Trimming removed 6 bases from V and 3 bases from J, with 18 bases in between. The V gene's germline CDR1 is MNHNS and CDR2 SASEGT. In nucleotides, the CDR3 is TGTGCCAGCAGAGGGGGGGGACGAACATACTACGAGCAGTACTTC. It codes for CASRGGGRTYYEQYF.

In its sample, this clone was seen once. The J gene is TRBJ2-7, the V gene TRBV6-5; 9 bases match TRBD1. V lost 6 bases, J lost 0 bases, and 6 bases stayed unmatched. CDR3 length: 15 amino acids. Looked up from germline, CDR1 is MNHEY and CDR2 is SVGAGI. CDR3 in amino acids: CASSRDRASSYEQYF. The CDR3 DNA reads TGTGCCAGCAGCCGGGACAGGGCCAGCTCCTACGAGCAGTACTTC.

This chain joins TRBV5-1 and TRBJ1-2; 7 bases match TRBD1. With 0 bases clipped from V and 7 bases from J, the junction kept 9 bases outside the gene matches. Germline V gene data show CDR1 as SGHRS and CDR2 as YFSETQ. This CDR3 is built from 15 residues. The CDR3 loop reads CASSLGGRRQGGYTF. The CDR3 bases are TGCGCCAGCAGCTTGGGGGGACGAAGACAGGGTGGCTACACCTTC. Full variable domain (rest looked up from reference TRBV5-1 and TRBJ1-2): KAGVTQTPRYLIKTRGQQVTLSCSPISGHRSVSWYQQTPGQGLQFLFEYFSETQRNKGNFPGRFSGRQFSNSRSEMNVSTLELGDSALYLCASSLGGRRQGGYTFGSGTRLTVV.

This clone was found a few times. This chain joins TRBV21-1 and TRBJ1-1; TRBD1 was called by the table and not checked on the DNA. TRBV21-1 is shown as a pseudogene. The CDR3 is 10 amino acids. The CDR3 DNA is TGTGCCAGTCAGGGGGCTGAAGCTTTCTTT. Translation gives CASQGAEAFF.

V gene TRBV6-1 combines with J gene TRBJ2-5; TRBD1 aligns across 9 bases. Germline assignment: CDR1 MNHNS and CDR2 SASEGT. The CDR3 sequence is 15 residues long. V lost 0 bases and J lost 14; bases outside the gene matches: 13. CDR3 sequence (DNA): TGTGCCAGCAGTGAAGCGCGACAGGGGGTCGGAGGTAGATACTTC. Protein: CASSEARQGVGGRYF.

The rearrangement uses TRBV25-1 and TRBJ1-6; D is perhaps TRBD1 (5 bases). Trimming stripped 2 bases from V and 7 bases from J, with 12 bases between. This CDR3 contains 15 residues. Germline CDR1 MGHDK, CDR2 SYGVNS. CDR3 sequence reads: CASSEQGLPNSPLHF. DNA of the CDR3: TGTGCCAGCAGTGAACAGGGTTTACCCAATTCACCCCTCCACTTT.

This clone is medium-sized by share. The rearrangement links TRBV6-6 to TRBJ1-4, with TRBD1 matching 10 bases. In germline, CDR1 is MNHNY, CDR2 SVGAGI (reference sequence). The CDR3 runs to 15 residues. Trimming removed 2 bases from V and 6 bases from J; junction bases left unmatched: 3. The CDR3 bases are TGTGCCAGCAGTTACCCCGGGACAGGGGATGAAAAACTGTTTTTT. This gives the protein CASSYPGTGDEKLFF.

The rearrangement joins TRBV21-1 to TRBJ2-2; the table calls TRBD2, which could not be checked here. TRBV21-1 has pseudogene status. The CDR3 totals 15 residues. The CDR3 nucleotides read TGTGCCAGCAGGACCGGGGTACGAGCGACCGGGGAGCTGTTTTTT. Its protein product is CASRTGVRATGELFF.

This clone came up once. V gene TRBV19 combines with J gene TRBJ2-7, with D possibly matching TRBD2 (5 bases). V gave up 3 bases and J gave up 6 bases, with 12 bases separating them. The CDR3 runs 13 residues. Germline CDR1 is LNHDA and CDR2 is SQIVND (reference sequence). The CDR3 is CASSIRSGIEQYF. CDR3 nucleotide sequence: TGTGCCAGTAGTATCCGGTCGGGGATCGAGCAGTACTTC.

CDR3: CASSSVAGVRYEQYF. In DNA form, the CDR3 reads TGTGCCAGCAGCTCCGTAGCGGGAGTTCGCTACGAGCAGTACTTC. The chain combines TRBV5-8 with TRBJ2-7; TRBD2 matches 9 bases. CDR1 is SGHTS and CDR2 is YDEGEE in the germline V gene. V lost 3 bases, J lost 3 bases, and 7 bases stayed unmatched. CDR3 length: 15 amino acids.

This clone has a handful of counts. This chain links TRBV7-3 with TRBJ2-1; D is undetermined. V was shortened by 2 bases and J by 4 bases, with 15 bases between the two germline ends. The CDR3 consists of 16 residues. Germline V CDR1 and CDR2: SGHTA, FQGTGA. CDR3 sequence: CASSLEEMFGYNEQFF. The CDR3 DNA sequence: TGTGCCAGCAGCTTAGAAGAGATGTTCGGGTACAATGAGCAGTTCTTC. Complete variable domain (other parts from reference TRBV7-3 and TRBJ2-1): GAGVSQTPSNKVTEKGKYVELRCDPISGHTALYWYRQSLGQGPEFLIYFQGTGAADDSGLPNDRFFAVRPEGSVSTLKIQRTERGDSAVYLCASSLEEMFGYNEQFFGPGTRLTVL.

The rearrangement joins TRBV29-1 to TRBJ1-1; 8 bases fit TRBD1. V was pared by 6 bases and J by 10 bases, with 7 bases of the junction left unmatched. The length of the CDR3 is 11 residues. CDR1 and CDR2 from the germline V gene are SQVTM and ANQGSEA. CDR3 DNA: TGCAGCGTCCGAGGACAGGGCCTAGCTTTCTTT. The encoded protein is CSVRGQGLAFF.

The rearrangement uses TRBV5-1 and TRBJ2-6, with a possible D match to TRBD2 (7 bases). The CDR3 is 17 residues long. Trimming removed 3 bases at V and 1 base at J, with 14 bases between. CDR1 SGHRS and CDR2 YFSETQ come from the germline V gene. CDR3 loop: CASSWGGNPSGANVLTF. Written as DNA, the CDR3 is TGCGCCAGCAGCTGGGGGGGCAACCCGTCTGGGGCCAACGTCCTGACTTTC. Full variable domain (missing parts from reference TRBV5-1 and TRBJ2-6): KAGVTQTPRYLIKTRGQQVTLSCSPISGHRSVSWYQQTPGQGLQFLFEYFSETQRNKGNFPGRFSGRQFSNSRSEMNVSTLELGDSALYLCASSWGGNPSGANVLTFGAGSRLTVL.

The V and J genes are TRBV11-2 and TRBJ2-7; 10 bases are shared with TRBD1. Germline CDR1 reads SGHAT; CDR2 reads FQNNGV. The CDR3 is 15 residues long. The trim removed 0 bases at V and 2 bases at J, leaving 1 base unmatched. The DNA for the CDR3 is TGTGCCAGCAGCTTAGAGGGGACAGGGGCCTACGAGCAGTACTTC. Translating gives CASSLEGTGAYEQYF.

The chain couples TRBV11-2 to TRBJ2-7; a weak D match, TRBD1 (5 bases). The germline CDR1 and CDR2 sequences are SGHAT and FQNNGV. Trimming took 0 bases from V and 4 from J, leaving 13 bases between them. This CDR3 is 15 amino acids long. CDR3 loop: CASSLDATVLYEQYF. DNA for the CDR3: TGTGCCAGCAGCTTAGACGCGACAGTACTTTACGAGCAGTACTTC.

CDR3 in amino acids: CASSLLGTANYGYTF. The DNA of the CDR3 is TGTGCCAGCAGCCTCTTGGGGACAGCTAACTATGGCTACACCTTC. V and J are TRBV6-5 and TRBJ1-2; 7 nucleotides align to TRBD1. Looked up from germline, CDR1 is MNHEY and CDR2 is SVGAGI. The CDR3 contains 15 residues. Trimming took 6 bases from V and 0 from J; bases not matched to a gene: 7.